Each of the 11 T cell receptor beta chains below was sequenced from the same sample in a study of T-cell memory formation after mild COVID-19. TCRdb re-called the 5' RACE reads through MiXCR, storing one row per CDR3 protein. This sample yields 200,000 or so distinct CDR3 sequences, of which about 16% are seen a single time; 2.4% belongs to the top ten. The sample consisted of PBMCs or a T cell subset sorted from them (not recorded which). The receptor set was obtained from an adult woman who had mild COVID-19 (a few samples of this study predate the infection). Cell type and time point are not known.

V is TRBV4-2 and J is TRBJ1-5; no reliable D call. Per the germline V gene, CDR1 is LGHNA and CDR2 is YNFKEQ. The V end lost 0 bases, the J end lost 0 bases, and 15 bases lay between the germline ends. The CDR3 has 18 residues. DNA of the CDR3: TGTGCCAGCAGCCAAGAATCGGCGGTAGGTTATAGCAATCAGCCCCAGCATTTT. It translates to CASSQESAVGYSNQPQHF.

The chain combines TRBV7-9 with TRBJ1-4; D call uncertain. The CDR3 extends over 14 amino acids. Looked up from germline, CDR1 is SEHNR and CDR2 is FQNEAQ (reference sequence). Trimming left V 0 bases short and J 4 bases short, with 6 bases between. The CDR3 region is CASSLARDNEKLFF. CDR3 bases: TGTGCCAGCAGCTTAGCCAGAGATAATGAAAAACTGTTTTTT.

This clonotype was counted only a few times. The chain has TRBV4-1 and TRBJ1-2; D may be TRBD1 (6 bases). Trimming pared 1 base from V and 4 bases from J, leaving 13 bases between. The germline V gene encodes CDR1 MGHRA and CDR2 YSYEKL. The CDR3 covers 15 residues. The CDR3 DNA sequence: TGCGCCAGCAGCCAAGTTGTCAGACAGGTCTATGGCTACACCTTC. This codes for CASSQVVRQVYGYTF.

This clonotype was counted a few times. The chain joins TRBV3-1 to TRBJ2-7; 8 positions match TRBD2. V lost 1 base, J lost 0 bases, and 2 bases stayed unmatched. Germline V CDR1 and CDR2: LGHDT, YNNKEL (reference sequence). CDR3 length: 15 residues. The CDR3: CASSQGAGGSYEQYF. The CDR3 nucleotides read TGTGCCAGCAGCCAAGGCGCGGGGGGCTCCTACGAGCAGTACTTC.

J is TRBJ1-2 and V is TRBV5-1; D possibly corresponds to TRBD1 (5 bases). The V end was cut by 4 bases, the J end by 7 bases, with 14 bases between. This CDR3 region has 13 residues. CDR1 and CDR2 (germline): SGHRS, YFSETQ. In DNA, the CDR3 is TGCGCCAGCAGCCCGGACGGGAGGGGTGGCTACACCTTC. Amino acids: CASSPDGRGGYTF.

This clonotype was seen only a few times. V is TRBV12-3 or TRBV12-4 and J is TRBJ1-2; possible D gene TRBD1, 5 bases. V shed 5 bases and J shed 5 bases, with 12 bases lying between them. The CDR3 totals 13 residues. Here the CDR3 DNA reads TGTGCCAGCAGTCTGTTAGGGGCATATGGCTACACCTTC. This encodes CASSLLGAYGYTF.

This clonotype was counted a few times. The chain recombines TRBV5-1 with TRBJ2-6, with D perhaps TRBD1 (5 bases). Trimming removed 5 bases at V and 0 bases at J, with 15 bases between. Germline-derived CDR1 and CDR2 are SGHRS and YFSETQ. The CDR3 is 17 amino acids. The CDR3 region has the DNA TGCGCCAGCAGTCCGACGACAGCTCTCTCTGGGGCCAACGTCCTGACTTTC. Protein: CASSPTTALSGANVLTF.

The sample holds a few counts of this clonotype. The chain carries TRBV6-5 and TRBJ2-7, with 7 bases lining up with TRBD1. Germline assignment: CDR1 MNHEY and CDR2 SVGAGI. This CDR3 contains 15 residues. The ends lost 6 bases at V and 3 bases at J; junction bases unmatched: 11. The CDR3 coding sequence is TGTGCCAGCAGACCACCCGGAAACAGGGGCTACGAGCAGTACTTC. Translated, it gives CASRPPGNRGYEQYF.

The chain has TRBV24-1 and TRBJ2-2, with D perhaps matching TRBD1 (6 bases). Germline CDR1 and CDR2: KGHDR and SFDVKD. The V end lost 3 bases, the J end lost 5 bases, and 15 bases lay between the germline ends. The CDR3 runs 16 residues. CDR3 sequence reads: CATSDPHTGRTGELFF. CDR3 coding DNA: TGTGCCACCAGTGATCCACACACAGGGCGGACCGGGGAGCTGTTTTTT.

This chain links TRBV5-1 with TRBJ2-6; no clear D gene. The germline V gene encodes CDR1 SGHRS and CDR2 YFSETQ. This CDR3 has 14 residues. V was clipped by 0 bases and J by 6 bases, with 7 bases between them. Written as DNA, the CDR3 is TGCGCCAGCAGCTTGGTCTCTACGGCCAACGTCCTGACTTTC. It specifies CASSLVSTANVLTF.

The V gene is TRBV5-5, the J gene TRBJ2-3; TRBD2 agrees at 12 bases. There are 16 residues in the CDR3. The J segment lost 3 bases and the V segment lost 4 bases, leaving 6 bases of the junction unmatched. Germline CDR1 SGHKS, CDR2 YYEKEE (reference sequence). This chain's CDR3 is CASSVPTSGRTDTQYF. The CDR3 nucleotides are TGTGCCAGCAGCGTACCGACTAGCGGGAGAACAGATACGCAGTATTTT.